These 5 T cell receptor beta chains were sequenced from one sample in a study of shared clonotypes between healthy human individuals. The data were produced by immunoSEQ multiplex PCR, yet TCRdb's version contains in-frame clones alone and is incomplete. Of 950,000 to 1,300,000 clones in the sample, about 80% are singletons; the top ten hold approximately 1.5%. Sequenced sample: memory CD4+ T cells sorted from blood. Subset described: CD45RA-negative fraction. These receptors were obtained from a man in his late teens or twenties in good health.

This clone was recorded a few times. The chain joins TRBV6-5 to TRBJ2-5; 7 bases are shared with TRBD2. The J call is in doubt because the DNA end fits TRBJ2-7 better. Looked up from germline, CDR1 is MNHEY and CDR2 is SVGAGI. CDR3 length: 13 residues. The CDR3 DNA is TGTGCCAGCCGTCGGGCTAGCGGCTACGAGCAGTACTTC. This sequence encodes CASRRASGYEQYF.

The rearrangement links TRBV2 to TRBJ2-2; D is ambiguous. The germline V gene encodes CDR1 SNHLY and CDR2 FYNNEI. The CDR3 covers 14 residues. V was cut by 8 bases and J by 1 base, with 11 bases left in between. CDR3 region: CASRKRLNTGELFF. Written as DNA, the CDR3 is TGTGCCAGCCGGAAGAGGTTGAACACCGGGGAGCTGTTTTTT.

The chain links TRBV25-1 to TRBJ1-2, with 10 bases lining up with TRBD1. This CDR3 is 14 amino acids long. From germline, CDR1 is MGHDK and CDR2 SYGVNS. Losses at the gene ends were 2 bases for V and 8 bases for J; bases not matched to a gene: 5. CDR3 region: CASSELDRGDGYTF. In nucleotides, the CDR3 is TGTGCCAGCAGTGAACTGGACAGGGGGGACGGCTACACCTTC.

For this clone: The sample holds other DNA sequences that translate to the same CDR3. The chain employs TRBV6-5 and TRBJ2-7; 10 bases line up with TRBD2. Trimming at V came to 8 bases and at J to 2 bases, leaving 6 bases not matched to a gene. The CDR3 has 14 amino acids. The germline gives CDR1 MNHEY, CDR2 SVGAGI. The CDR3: CASSRTSGAYEQYF. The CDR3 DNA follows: TGTGCCAGCTCCCGGACTAGCGGAGCCTACGAGCAGTACTTC.

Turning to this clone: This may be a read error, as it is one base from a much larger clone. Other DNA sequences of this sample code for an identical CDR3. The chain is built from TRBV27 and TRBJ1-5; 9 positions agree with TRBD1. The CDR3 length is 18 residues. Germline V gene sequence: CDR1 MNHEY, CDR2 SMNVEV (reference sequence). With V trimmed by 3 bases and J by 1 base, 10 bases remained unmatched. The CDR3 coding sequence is TGTGCCAGCAGTTTCACCGGAACAGGGGGCTCGAGCAATCAGCCCCAGCATTTT. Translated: CASSFTGTGGSSNQPQHF.